This is a list of T cell receptor beta chains from one sample in a study of blood T cell repertoires in COVID-19. The data were produced by immunoSEQ multiplex PCR, yet TCRdb's version contains in-frame clones alone and is incomplete. The table includes some 70,000 clones, around 90% detected once. Sequenced input: peripheral blood. These receptors were obtained from a man between 50 and 59 years old with active COVID-19. Each CDR3 is given with its conserved first and last residue. Each record gives: D gene, clone size, J gene, V gene, CDR3 protein, CDR3 DNA. A D gene is named only where the DNA matches it firmly. The size entry is marked missing in some rows and otherwise reads once, few, many or a size class.

D: TRBD1
size: once
J: TRBJ2-7
V: TRBV9
CDR3: CASSEGDSLSYEQYF
DNA: TGTGCCAGCAGCGAGGGGGACAGCCTATCCTACGAGCAGTACTTC

D: .
size: .
J: TRBJ1-2
V: TRBV7-2
CDR3: CASSLDMAGGYTF
DNA: TGTGCCAGCAGCCTGGACATGGCAGGAGGCTACACCTTC

D: .
size: .
J: TRBJ2-1
V: TRBV18
CDR3: CASSPPLGGLHNEQFF
DNA: TGTGCCAGCTCACCACCTTTAGGCGGGCTCCACAATGAGCAGTTCTTC

D: .
size: .
J: TRBJ2-4
V: TRBV4-3
CDR3: CASSQEPDYNTAKNIQYF
DNA: TGCGCCAGCAGCCAAGAGCCGGACTACAATACAGCCAAAAACATTCAGTACTTC

D: .
size: .
J: TRBJ2-5
V: TRBV5-1
CDR3: CASSQGHKQETQYF
DNA: TGCGCCAGCAGCCAGGGACACAAACAAGAGACCCAGTACTTC

D: .
size: .
J: TRBJ1-1
V: TRBV7-2
CDR3: CASSQLAEAFF
DNA: TGTGCCAGCAGCCAACTGGCTGAAGCTTTCTTT

D: TRBD1
size: .
J: TRBJ1-2
V: TRBV7-3
CDR3: CASSLQGAIGYTF
DNA: TGTGCCAGCAGCTTACAGGGGGCAATTGGCTACACCTTC

D: TRBD1
size: .
J: TRBJ2-5
V: TRBV6-5
CDR3: CASSFGTGGLETQYF
DNA: TGTGCCAGCAGTTTCGGGACAGGGGGCTTGGAGACCCAGTACTTC

D: .
size: .
J: TRBJ1-5
V: TRBV19
CDR3: CASSIDPFQPQHF
DNA: TGTGCCAGTAGTATAGATCCGTTTCAGCCCCAGCATTTT

D: TRBD1
size: .
J: TRBJ2-7
V: TRBV19
CDR3: CASSRVGQGVDEQYF
DNA: TGTGCCAGTAGTAGAGTGGGACAGGGGGTCGACGAGCAGTACTTC

D: .
size: .
J: TRBJ1-2
V: TRBV19
CDR3: CASSVQMNGYGYTF
DNA: TGTGCCAGTAGTGTCCAGATGAATGGCTATGGCTACACCTTC

D: .
size: .
J: TRBJ2-3
V: TRBV27
CDR3: CASSFGPSTDTQYF
DNA: TGTGCCAGCAGTTTTGGGCCTAGCACAGATACGCAGTATTTT

D: TRBD1
size: once
J: TRBJ2-2
V: TRBV28
CDR3: CASNVQGAPGELFF
DNA: TGTGCCAGCAATGTACAGGGGGCGCCCGGGGAGCTGTTTTTT

D: .
size: once
J: TRBJ2-7
V: TRBV7-9
CDR3: CASSTQDYSYEQYF
DNA: TGTGCCAGCAGCACGCAGGACTACTCCTACGAGCAGTACTTC

D: TRBD1
size: .
J: TRBJ1-1
V: TRBV5-6
CDR3: CASSQYGTGIVNTEAFF
DNA: TGTGCCAGCAGCCAATATGGGACAGGGATTGTGAACACTGAAGCTTTCTTT

D: TRBD2
size: .
J: TRBJ2-1
V: TRBV11-2
CDR3: CASSHVRAAGDEQFF
DNA: TGTGCCAGCAGCCATGTAAGGGCGGCGGGGGATGAGCAGTTCTTC

D: TRBD1
size: .
J: TRBJ1-2
V: TRBV18
CDR3: CASSPTGEGGYTF
DNA: TGTGCCAGCTCACCTACAGGGGAAGGTGGCTACACCTTC

D: TRBD1
size: .
J: TRBJ2-1
V: TRBV7-9
CDR3: CASSSGQVNNEQFF
DNA: TGTGCCAGCAGCTCCGGACAGGTAAACAATGAGCAGTTCTTC

D: .
size: .
J: TRBJ2-5
V: TRBV10-3
CDR3: CAISAQETQYF
DNA: TGTGCCATCAGTGCACAAGAGACCCAGTACTTC

D: TRBD2
size: .
J: TRBJ2-7
V: TRBV6-5
CDR3: CASRITSVSYEQYF
DNA: TGTGCCAGCAGAATTACTAGCGTTTCCTACGAGCAGTACTTC

D: TRBD1
size: once
J: TRBJ2-1
V: TRBV18
CDR3: CASSRQGASYNEQFF
DNA: TGTGCCAGCTCACGACAGGGGGCTTCCTACAATGAGCAGTTCTTC

D: .
size: .
J: TRBJ1-1
V: TRBV15
CDR3: CATSRDRGETEAFF
DNA: TGTGCCACCAGCAGAGATCGCGGGGAGACTGAAGCTTTCTTT

D: TRBD1
size: .
J: TRBJ1-2
V: TRBV7-2
CDR3: CASSAQPPGQGGGYTF
DNA: TGTGCCAGCAGCGCCCAACCACCGGGACAGGGAGGTGGCTACACCTTC

D: TRBD2
size: .
J: TRBJ2-1
V: TRBV5-1
CDR3: CASSPLAGGPVFF
DNA: TGCGCCAGCAGCCCCTTAGCGGGAGGGCCCGTTTTCTTC

D: .
size: .
J: TRBJ2-1
V: TRBV7-6
CDR3: CASSLVGQGRNEQFF
DNA: TGTGCCAGCAGCTTAGTAGGGCAGGGTAGGAATGAGCAGTTCTTC

D: TRBD1
size: .
J: TRBJ1-2
V: TRBV27
CDR3: CASSPGQGYGYTF
DNA: TGTGCCAGCAGCCCCGGACAGGGTTATGGCTACACCTTC

D: .
size: .
J: TRBJ1-5
V: TRBV19
CDR3: CASTIPGHSNQPQHF
DNA: TGTGCCAGTACCATCCCCGGACATAGCAATCAGCCCCAGCATTTT

D: .
size: .
J: TRBJ2-1
V: TRBV11-2
CDR3: CASSLITGSYNEQFF
DNA: TGTGCCAGCAGCTTAATTACGGGCTCCTACAATGAGCAGTTCTTC

D: .
size: .
J: TRBJ2-3
V: TRBV7-2
CDR3: CASSLAGVGSTDTQYF
DNA: TGTGCCAGCAGCTTAGCAGGGGTGGGCAGCACAGATACGCAGTATTTT

D: .
size: .
J: TRBJ1-3
V: TRBV2
CDR3: CASTAGSPGNTIYF
DNA: TGTGCCAGCACTGCTGGGAGCCCTGGAAACACCATATATTTT

D: .
size: .
J: TRBJ1-2
V: TRBV27
CDR3: CASSLKTGSNYGYTF
DNA: TGTGCCAGCAGTTTAAAAACGGGGTCAAACTATGGCTACACCTTC

D: TRBD1
size: .
J: TRBJ2-5
V: TRBV6-6
CDR3: CASSRGQGSETQYF
DNA: TGTGCCAGCAGCCGGGGACAGGGGTCGGAGACCCAGTACTTC

D: TRBD1
size: .
J: TRBJ1-2
V: TRBV9
CDR3: CASSVADREFEGYTF
DNA: TGTGCCAGCAGCGTAGCTGACAGGGAATTTGAAGGCTACACCTTC

D: .
size: .
J: TRBJ1-2
V: TRBV9
CDR3: CASSEYPGGGYTF
DNA: TGTGCCAGCAGCGAGTACCCAGGAGGCGGCTACACCTTC

D: .
size: .
J: TRBJ2-2
V: TRBV2
CDR3: CASSEEGATTGELFF
DNA: TGTGCCAGCAGCGAAGAGGGAGCCACTACCGGGGAGCTGTTTTTT

D: .
size: once
J: TRBJ2-1
V: TRBV12-5
CDR3: CAPREDNEQFF
DNA: TGTGCTCCTAGGGAGGACAATGAGCAGTTCTTC